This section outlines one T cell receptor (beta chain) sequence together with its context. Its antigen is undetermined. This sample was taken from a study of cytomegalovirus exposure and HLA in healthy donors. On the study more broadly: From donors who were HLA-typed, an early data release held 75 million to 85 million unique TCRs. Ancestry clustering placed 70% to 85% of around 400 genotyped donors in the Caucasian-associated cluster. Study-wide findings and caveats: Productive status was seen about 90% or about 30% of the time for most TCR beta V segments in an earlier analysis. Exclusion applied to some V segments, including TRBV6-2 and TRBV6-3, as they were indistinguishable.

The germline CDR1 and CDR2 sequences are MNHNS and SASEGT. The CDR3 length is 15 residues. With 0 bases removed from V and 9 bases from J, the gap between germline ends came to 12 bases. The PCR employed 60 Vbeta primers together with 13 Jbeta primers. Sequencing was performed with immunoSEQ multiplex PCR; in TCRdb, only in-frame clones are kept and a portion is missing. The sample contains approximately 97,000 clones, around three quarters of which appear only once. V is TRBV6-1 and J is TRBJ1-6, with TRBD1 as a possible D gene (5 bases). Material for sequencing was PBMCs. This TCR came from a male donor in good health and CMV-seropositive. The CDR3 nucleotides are TGTGCCAGCAGTGAAGCAGGGGATCCTAGTTCACCCCTCCACTTT. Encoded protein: CASSEAGDPSSPLHF.